This T cell receptor beta chain was sequenced in a study of CD8 T cells in ankylosing spondylitis. Whole-study findings and limits: Seemingly characteristic of ankylosing spondylitis blood was a TCR beta motif consisting of under 10 highly homologous variants. Disease-linked clones were found to be CD8+ and relatively rare in peripheral blood. Prior literature has documented some motif variants in synovial fluid and blood from reactive arthritis.

TCRdb re-derived calls from the 5' RACE reads in MiXCR, one entry per CDR3 protein. The sample contains fewer than 180,000 distinct CDR3 sequences, around 43% of which appear only once. Details on this clonotype: Its matching antigen is unknown.

Input material: synovial fluid, either unsorted or a sorted T cell fraction (not recorded which). This receptor was taken from a male donor with ankylosing spondylitis.

For the CDR3, the DNA is TGTGCCAGCAGCCAAGTCTCCTACGGGACCACAGATACGCAGTATTTT. Its protein is CASSQVSYGTTDTQYF. The chain couples TRBV4-2 to TRBJ2-3; D is possibly TRBD1 or TRBD2 (5 bases each). Germline V gene sequence: CDR1 LGHNA, CDR2 YNFKEQ. The length of the CDR3 is 16 residues. Trimming stripped 1 base from V and 2 bases from J, with 13 bases between.